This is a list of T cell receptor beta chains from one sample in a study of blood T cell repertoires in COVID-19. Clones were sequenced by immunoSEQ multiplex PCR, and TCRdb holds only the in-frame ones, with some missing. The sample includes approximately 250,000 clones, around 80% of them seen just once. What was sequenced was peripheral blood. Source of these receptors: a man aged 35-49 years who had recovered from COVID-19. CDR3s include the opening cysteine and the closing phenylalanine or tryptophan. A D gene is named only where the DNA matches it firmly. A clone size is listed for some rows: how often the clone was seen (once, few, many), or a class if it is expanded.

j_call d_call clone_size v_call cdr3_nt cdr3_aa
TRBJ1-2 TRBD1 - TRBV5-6 TGTGCCAGCAGCTCCGGGACAGGGGGCGCAGGCTATGGCTACACCTTC CASSSGTGGAGYGYTF
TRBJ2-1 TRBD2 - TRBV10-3 TGTGCCACCGCCGGGGGGGGTGTCTCTCCCAATGAGCAGTTCTTC CATAGGGVSPNEQFF
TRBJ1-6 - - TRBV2 TGTGCCAGCAACCGACAGGAATCTAATAATTCACCCCTCCACTTT CASNRQESNNSPLHF
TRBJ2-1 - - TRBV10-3 TGTGCCATCAGTGAGGGACTCTCAAATGAGCAGTTCTTC CAISEGLSNEQFF
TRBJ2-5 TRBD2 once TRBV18 TGTGCCAGCTCACCAGTGGGACTAGGGCCCCAGTACTTC CASSPVGLGPQYF
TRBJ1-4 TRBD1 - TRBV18 TGTGCCAGCTCACTGAACAGGGGGGACGATGAAAAACTGTTTTTT CASSLNRGDDEKLFF
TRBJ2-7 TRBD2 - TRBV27 TGTGCCAGCAGTTTCCTAGCGGGGGGGAAAGAGCAGTACTTC CASSFLAGGKEQYF
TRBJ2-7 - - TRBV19 TGTGCCAGTAGTATAGACAGGGAATACGAGCAGTACTTC CASSIDREYEQYF
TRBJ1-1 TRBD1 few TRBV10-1 TGCGCCAGCAGTGTTAAGGGACAGGGGGCGCCGTGTGCTTTCTTT CASSVKGQGAPCAFF
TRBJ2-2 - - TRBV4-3 TGCGCCAGCAGCCAAGAAGCCTCAACCACTATTAACACCGGGGAGCTGTTTTTT CASSQEASTTINTGELFF
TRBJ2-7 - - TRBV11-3 TGTGCCAGCAGCTTAGGGTCAGGGACCTACGAGCAGTACTTC CASSLGSGTYEQYF
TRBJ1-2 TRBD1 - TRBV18 TGTGCCAGCTCTCGACAGGGGGCTCAGGGCTACACCTTC CASSRQGAQGYTF
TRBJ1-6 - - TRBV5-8 TGTGCCAGCAGCTTTGGGGGCTACTATAATTCACCCCTCCACTTT CASSFGGYYNSPLHF
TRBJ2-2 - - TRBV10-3 TGTGCCATCAGTGATTCGACTGGGAACACCGGGGAGCTGTTTTTT CAISDSTGNTGELFF
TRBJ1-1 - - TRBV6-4 TGTGCCAGCAGAAAGGAACAGTTTTATTCTGAAGCTTTCTTT CASRKEQFYSEAFF
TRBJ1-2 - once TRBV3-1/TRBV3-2 TGTGCCAGCAGCCTCCCAGACCTAATCAGGACTAACTATGGCTACACCTTC CASSLPDLIRTNYGYTF
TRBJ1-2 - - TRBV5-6 TGTGCCAGCAGCTTGTACAGGGCTAACTATGGCTACACCTTC CASSLYRANYGYTF
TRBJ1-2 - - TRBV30 TGTGCCTGGATCCGTAAGGGGATGGTCTATGGCTACACCTTC CAWIRKGMVYGYTF
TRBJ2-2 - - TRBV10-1 TGCGCCAGCAGTGACGGGAGACCCGGGGAGCTGTTTTTT CASSDGRPGELFF
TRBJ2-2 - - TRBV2 TGTGCCAGCAGTGAAGGGGAGCCGGGGAACACCGGGGAGCTGTTTTTT CASSEGEPGNTGELFF
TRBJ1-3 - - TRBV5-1 TGCGCCAGCAGCTTGGAGTACCAGGGAGGCGGAAACACCATATATTTT CASSLEYQGGGNTIYF
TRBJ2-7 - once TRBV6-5 TGTGCCAGCAGTTACTCGACAGTTTACTACGAGCAGTACTTC CASSYSTVYYEQYF
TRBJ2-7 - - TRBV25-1 TGTGCCAGCAGTGAATCTCCGGGGAAGCAGTACTTC CASSESPGKQYF
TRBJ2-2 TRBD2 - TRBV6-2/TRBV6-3 TGTGCCAGCAGTCCCGGGACTAGACTGGTCGGGGAGCTGTTTTTT CASSPGTRLVGELFF
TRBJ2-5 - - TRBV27 TGTGCCAGCAGTTTTCTTGGACGGGCAGGGAGGGAGACCCAGTACTTC CASSFLGRAGRETQYF
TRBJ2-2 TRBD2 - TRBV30 TGTGCCTGGGGACTAGCGAACGGGGAGCTGTTTTTT CAWGLANGELFF
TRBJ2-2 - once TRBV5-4 TGTGCCAGCAGCTTGAGAGGCGGGGAGCTGTTTTTT CASSLRGGELFF
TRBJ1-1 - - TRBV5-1 TGCGCCAGCAGCTTCGTCGGGGACACTGAAGCTTTCTTT CASSFVGDTEAFF
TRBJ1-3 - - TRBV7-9 TGTGCCAGCAGCCGTTGGACAGCCCGCTCTGGAAACACCATATATTTT CASSRWTARSGNTIYF
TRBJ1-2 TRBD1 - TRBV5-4 TGTGCCAGCAGCTTCCGGGACAGGGGCAACTATGGCTACACCTTC CASSFRDRGNYGYTF
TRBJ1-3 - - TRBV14 TGTGCCAGCAGCCTGAGTAACTCTGGAAACACCATATATTTT CASSLSNSGNTIYF
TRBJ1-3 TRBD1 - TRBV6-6 TGTGCCAGCAGCCTAGCGGGACAGCTTGGAAACACCATATATTTT CASSLAGQLGNTIYF
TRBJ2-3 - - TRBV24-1 TGTGCCCCCTCCCTGGACAGGAGGGAAGAAGATACGCAGTATTTT CAPSLDRREEDTQYF
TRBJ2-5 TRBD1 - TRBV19 TGTGCCACTCAGACAGGGCGATCATCGGGCGCTGAAGAGACCCAGTACTTC CATQTGRSSGAEETQYF
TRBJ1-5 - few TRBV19 TGTGCCAGTAGTAATAATTTGCAGAATAATCAGCCCCAGCATTTT CASSNNLQNNQPQHF
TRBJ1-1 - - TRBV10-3 TGTGCCATCAGTGAGTCGCAGAATGCGAACACTGAAGCTTTCTTT CAISESQNANTEAFF
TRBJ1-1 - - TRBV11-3 TGTGCCAGCAGCTTCTCCAACGGGGGGGAAGCTTTCTTT CASSFSNGGEAFF
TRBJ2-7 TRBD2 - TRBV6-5 TGTGCCAGCAGTTACTCGGCTAGCGGGAGCTACGAGCAGTACTTC CASSYSASGSYEQYF
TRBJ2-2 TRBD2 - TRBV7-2 TGTGCCAGCAGCTATAGCGGGGGGACCGGGGAGCTGTTTTTT CASSYSGGTGELFF
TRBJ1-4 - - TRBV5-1 TGCGCCAGCAGCTTGAATAGCCCTAATGAAAAACTGTTTTTT CASSLNSPNEKLFF
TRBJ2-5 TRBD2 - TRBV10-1 TGCGCCAGCAGGGAGGGACTAGCGGGGACCATACAAGAGACCCAGTACTTC CASREGLAGTIQETQYF
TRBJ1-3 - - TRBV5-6 TGTGCCAGCAGCCTCCTGACAGGCCAATACTCTGGAAACACCATATATTTT CASSLLTGQYSGNTIYF
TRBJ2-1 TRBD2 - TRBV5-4 TGTGCCAGCAGCTCACTAGGGACTAGCAAGAATGAGCAGTTCTTC CASSSLGTSKNEQFF
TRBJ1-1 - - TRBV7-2 TGTGCCAGCAGCTTCCGCGCAGGGGTTCCGCACACTGAAGCTTTCTTT CASSFRAGVPHTEAFF
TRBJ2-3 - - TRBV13 TGTGCCAGCAGGCCCGGTCTGAGCACAGATACGCAGTATTTT CASRPGLSTDTQYF
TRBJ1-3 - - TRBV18 TGTGCCAGCTCACCGGCCAGGGGTGGAAACACCATATATTTT CASSPARGGNTIYF
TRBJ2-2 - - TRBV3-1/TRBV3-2 TGTGCCAGCAGCCCCCCGTACACCGGGGAGCTGTTTTTT CASSPPYTGELFF
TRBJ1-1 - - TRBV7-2 TGTGCCAGCAGCTTACAGGGGACTATGAACACTGAAGCTTTCTTT CASSLQGTMNTEAFF
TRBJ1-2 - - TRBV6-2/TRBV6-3 TGTGCCAGCAGCCAGAGTTACTGGGGCTACACCTTC CASSQSYWGYTF
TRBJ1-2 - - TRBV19 TGTGCCAGTCTTGGGCAGGGTTATGGCTACACCTTC CASLGQGYGYTF
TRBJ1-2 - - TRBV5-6 TGTGCCAGCAGCGTAGATATTAACTATGGCTACACCTTC CASSVDINYGYTF